This is a list of T cell receptor beta chains from one sample in a study of T cell responses to AZD1222 COVID-19 vaccine. The method was immunoSEQ multiplex PCR; TCRdb's version includes in-frame clones alone and lacks a portion of them. This sample has more than 100,000 clones, with 91% found just once. The input for sequencing was peripheral blood, taken on day 0 of AZD1222 vaccination. The receptors here all came from an adult in good health. The CDR3 runs from the conserved cysteine through the conserved F or W. A D gene is named only where the DNA matches it firmly. The size field is filled for only some rows; it gives once, few, many or a size class.

15	NA	TRBV5-6	NA	TRBJ2-1	TGTGCCAGCAGCGGGGGGGCTCTAGCCAACAATGAGCAGTTCTTC	CASSGGALANNEQFF
15	NA	TRBV28	NA	TRBJ1-4	TGTGCCAGCCTAACCACGGGGACAACTAATGAAAAACTGTTTTTT	CASLTTGTTNEKLFF
15	TRBD1	TRBV30	NA	TRBJ2-2	TGTGCCTGGAAACCGGGACAGATGAACACCGGGGAGCTGTTTTTT	CAWKPGQMNTGELFF
13	NA	TRBV7-3	NA	TRBJ2-1	TGTGCCAGCAGCTTGGGGGCCTACAATGAGCAGTTCTTC	CASSLGAYNEQFF
15	NA	TRBV5-1	once	TRBJ1-1	TGCGCCAGCAGCTTGGATCCCTCCAGAGTCGCTGAAGCTTTCTTT	CASSLDPSRVAEAFF
12	NA	TRBV5-4	once	TRBJ2-1	TGTGCCAGCAGCTTTCGAGGGAATGAGCAGTTCTTC	CASSFRGNEQFF
14	NA	TRBV7-2	NA	TRBJ1-6	TGTGCCAGCAGCGCGGCGGGACCTCATTCACCCCTCCACTTT	CASSAAGPHSPLHF
15	TRBD1	TRBV2	NA	TRBJ2-1	TGTGCCAGCAGCCAAGACAGGGGAGCCTACAATGAGCAGTTCTTC	CASSQDRGAYNEQFF
14	TRBD2	TRBV5-1	once	TRBJ2-7	TGCGCCAGCAGCACCGGACTAGCGGGAGACGAGCAGTACTTC	CASSTGLAGDEQYF
14	TRBD2	TRBV4-3	NA	TRBJ2-7	TGCGCCAGCAGCCAAGGGACTAGCGGGAGATATCTGTACTTC	CASSQGTSGRYLYF
14	TRBD1	TRBV5-1	once	TRBJ2-3	TGCGCCAGCAGCAGACAGGGGCTAACAGATACGCAGTATTTT	CASSRQGLTDTQYF
9	NA	TRBV13	NA	TRBJ2-7	TGTGCCAGCAGCTCGGGACAGTACTTC	CASSSGQYF
13	TRBD1	TRBV24-1	NA	TRBJ1-1	TGTGCCACCAGTGAACCGGGACAGGGTGAAGCTTTCTTT	CATSEPGQGEAFF
13	NA	TRBV10-1	NA	TRBJ2-1	TGCGCCAGCAGTGAGTCCGGGGAAAGGGAGCAGTTCTTC	CASSESGEREQFF
14	NA	TRBV11-2	NA	TRBJ1-1	TGTGCCAGCAGCCCACAGGAGTTGAACACTGAAGCTTTCTTT	CASSPQELNTEAFF
13	TRBD1	TRBV7-9	NA	TRBJ2-7	TGTGCCAGCAGCTTAGGGACAGGGGACGAGCAGTACTTC	CASSLGTGDEQYF
14	TRBD1	TRBV14	NA	TRBJ2-6	TGTGCCAGCAGCCCAATGACAGGGTTAAAGGTCCTGACTTTC	CASSPMTGLKVLTF
15	TRBD1	TRBV28	NA	TRBJ2-3	TGTGCCAGCAGTCGACAGGGGATAACTACAGATACGCAGTATTTT	CASSRQGITTDTQYF
15	NA	TRBV7-2	once	TRBJ2-3	TGTGCCAGCAGCGACGTCAGACGAAGCACAGATACGCAGTATTTT	CASSDVRRSTDTQYF
14	NA	TRBV2	NA	TRBJ1-2	TGTGCCAGCAGTGAAGTTGGGGCGAACTATGGCTACACCTTC	CASSEVGANYGYTF
13	NA	TRBV29-1	NA	TRBJ2-7	TGCAGCGTTGAAAGCGGGCTCACGGGGGAGCAGTACTTC	CSVESGLTGEQYF
15	NA	TRBV5-1	NA	TRBJ1-2	TGCGCCAGCAGCTTTACCAGCGCGGGAACATATGGCTACACCTTC	CASSFTSAGTYGYTF
12	NA	TRBV28	NA	TRBJ1-3	TGTGCCAGCAGTTTCCTTGGAAACACCATATATTTT	CASSFLGNTIYF
15	NA	TRBV11-2	NA	TRBJ2-3	TGTGCCAGCAGCTCAGGCGGTCTAGTCACAGATACGCAGTATTTT	CASSSGGLVTDTQYF
17	TRBD2	TRBV16	NA	TRBJ2-2	TGTGCCAGCAGCCCTGTGGCGGGAGGGGCGAACACCGGGGAGCTGTTTTTT	CASSPVAGGANTGELFF
12	NA	TRBV28	NA	TRBJ2-7	TGTGCCAGCAGCCCCGTTTTTGGGGAGCAGTACTTC	CASSPVFGEQYF
16	NA	TRBV5-1	NA	TRBJ2-5	TGCGCCAGCAGCTTACGTCCTAAGGAGAGCGGGGAGACCCAGTACTTC	CASSLRPKESGETQYF
15	TRBD1	TRBV9	NA	TRBJ1-4	TGTGCCAGCAGCGTTTTACAGGGGGGAAATGAAAAACTGTTTTTT	CASSVLQGGNEKLFF
17	NA	TRBV11-2	NA	TRBJ1-3	TGTGCCAGCAGCTTAGGTCCCGACAGGTTACCTGGAAACACCATATATTTT	CASSLGPDRLPGNTIYF
14	NA	TRBV9	NA	TRBJ2-5	TGTGCCAGCAGCGTATCGGGAAGTTTGGGGACCCAGTACTTC	CASSVSGSLGTQYF
14	NA	TRBV11-2	NA	TRBJ2-1	TGTGCCAGCAGCTTAATGGGGCCACGGAATGAGCAGTTCTTC	CASSLMGPRNEQFF
12	NA	TRBV5-1	NA	TRBJ2-5	TGCGCCAGCAGCTTGTCTCGGGAGACCCAGTACTTC	CASSLSRETQYF
12	NA	TRBV28	NA	TRBJ2-1	TGTGCCAGCAGCAACTCCTACAATGAGCAGTTCTTC	CASSNSYNEQFF
14	NA	TRBV4-1	NA	TRBJ1-2	TGCGCCAGCAGCCAAGTCATAGGTTCGAATGGCTACACCTTC	CASSQVIGSNGYTF
14	NA	TRBV5-1	NA	TRBJ2-1	TGCGCCAGCAGCTTGTCTGGGTCACACAATGAGCAGTTCTTC	CASSLSGSHNEQFF
16	TRBD2	TRBV11-2	NA	TRBJ2-2	TGTGCCAGCAGCTTTATAGCGGGAGTGGGGACCGGGGAGCTGTTTTTT	CASSFIAGVGTGELFF
14	TRBD2	TRBV12-5	NA	TRBJ2-2	TGTGCTAGTGGTCTAGCGGGAGTTTACGGGGAGCTGTTTTTT	CASGLAGVYGELFF
11	NA	TRBV2	once	TRBJ2-3	TGTGCCAGCCCGGCCCCCGGGGCGCAGTATTTT	CASPAPGAQYF
15	TRBD1	TRBV7-2	NA	TRBJ1-6	TGTGCCAGCAGCCCACCGACAGGGGGCAGTTCACCCCTCCACTTT	CASSPPTGGSSPLHF
16	NA	TRBV5-1	NA	TRBJ1-1	TGCGCCAGCAGCTGGGACGGGGGCTTTGTAAACACTGAAGCTTTCTTT	CASSWDGGFVNTEAFF
18	NA	TRBV18	NA	TRBJ2-2	TGTGCCAGCTCACCAAATGTGCCTGGAGCGTTTAACACCGGGGAGCTGTTTTTT	CASSPNVPGAFNTGELFF
11	NA	TRBV13	few	TRBJ2-5	TGTGCCAGCAGCTTGAGGGCGGACCTGTACTTC	CASSLRADLYF
16	TRBD2	TRBV18	NA	TRBJ2-1	TGTGCCAGCTCACCGACACTAGCGGGAGGGGGCAATGAGCAGTTCTTC	CASSPTLAGGGNEQFF
12	NA	TRBV28	NA	TRBJ1-2	TGTGCCAGCAGTTTACAGGGGTATGGCTACACCTTC	CASSLQGYGYTF
13	NA	TRBV11-2	NA	TRBJ2-7	TGTGCCAGCAGCCTACAGGGTACCTACGAGCAGTACTTC	CASSLQGTYEQYF
14	TRBD1	TRBV10-2	NA	TRBJ2-7	TGCGCCAGCAGCCCACAGGGGTCGACCTACGAGCAGTACTTC	CASSPQGSTYEQYF
17	TRBD1	TRBV5-5	NA	TRBJ1-4	TGTGCCAGCAGCTTGGTGACAGGGAGTTCGGCTAATGAAAAACTGTTTTTT	CASSLVTGSSANEKLFF
16	NA	TRBV27	NA	TRBJ1-1	TGTGCCAGCAGATTTGACCCCCCGGGAGGGAGGACTGAAGCTTTCTTT	CASRFDPPGGRTEAFF
14	NA	TRBV4-1	NA	TRBJ2-7	TGCGCCAGCAGCCAAGCTGAGGATTCCTACGAGCAGTACTTC	CASSQAEDSYEQYF
15	NA	TRBV5-1	NA	TRBJ1-1	TGCGCCAGCAGCCGTGACATAACCATGAACACTGAAGCTTTCTTT	CASSRDITMNTEAFF
12	NA	TRBV7-3	NA	TRBJ2-2	TGTGCCAGCAGCCTGGGTAGCGGGGAGCTGTTTTTT	CASSLGSGELFF
13	NA	TRBV6-5	NA	TRBJ2-7	TGTGCCACCAGGAGACAGACGGACTACGAGCAGTACTTC	CATRRQTDYEQYF
17	TRBD2	TRBV24-1	NA	TRBJ2-7	TGTGCCACCAGTGGGGGCGGGCTAGCGGGAGTCTCGGGCGAGCAGTACTTC	CATSGGGLAGVSGEQYF
16	NA	TRBV19	NA	TRBJ2-3	TGTGCCAGTAGCGGATCGGACCGCCGTATCACAGATACGCAGTATTTT	CASSGSDRRITDTQYF
12	TRBD1	TRBV28	NA	TRBJ1-4	TGTGCCAGCAGAGACAGGGGCGAAAAACTGTTTTTT	CASRDRGEKLFF
17	NA	TRBV4-1	NA	TRBJ1-5	TGCGCCAGCAGCCAAGATCATGCGGGCTGGAGCAATCAGCCCCAGCATTTT	CASSQDHAGWSNQPQHF
15	TRBD1	TRBV7-2	NA	TRBJ2-7	TGTGCCAGCAGCTCACCCCGGGACAGGGCCTACGAGCAGTACTTC	CASSSPRDRAYEQYF